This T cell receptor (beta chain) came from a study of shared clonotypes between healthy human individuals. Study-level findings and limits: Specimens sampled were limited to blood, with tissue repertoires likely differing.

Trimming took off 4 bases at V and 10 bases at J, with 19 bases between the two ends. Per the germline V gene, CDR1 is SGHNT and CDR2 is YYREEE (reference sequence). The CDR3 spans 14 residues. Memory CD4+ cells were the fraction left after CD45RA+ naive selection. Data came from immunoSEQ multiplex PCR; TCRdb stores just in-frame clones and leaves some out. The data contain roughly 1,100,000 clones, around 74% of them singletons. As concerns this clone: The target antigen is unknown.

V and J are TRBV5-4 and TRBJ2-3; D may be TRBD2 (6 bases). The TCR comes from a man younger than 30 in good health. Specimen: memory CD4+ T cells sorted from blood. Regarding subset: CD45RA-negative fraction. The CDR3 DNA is TGTGCCAGCAGCAGGGACTTGCCGTCAGCTGCGCAGTATTTT. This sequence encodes CASSRDLPSAAQYF.